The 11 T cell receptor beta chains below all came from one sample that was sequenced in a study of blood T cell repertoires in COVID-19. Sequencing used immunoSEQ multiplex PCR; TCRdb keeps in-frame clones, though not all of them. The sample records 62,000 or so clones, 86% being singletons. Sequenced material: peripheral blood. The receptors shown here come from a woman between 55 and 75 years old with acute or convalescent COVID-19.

As DNA, the CDR3 is TGTGCCTGGAGTGCGCAGGGAGGTTCACCCCTCCACTTT. This gives the protein CAWSAQGGSPLHF. The V and J genes are TRBV30 and TRBJ1-6; a weak D match, TRBD1 (5 bases). The germline V gene has CDR1 GTSNPN and CDR2 SVGIG (reference sequence). V was trimmed by 1 base and J by 9 bases, leaving 10 bases between them. This CDR3 region has 13 residues.

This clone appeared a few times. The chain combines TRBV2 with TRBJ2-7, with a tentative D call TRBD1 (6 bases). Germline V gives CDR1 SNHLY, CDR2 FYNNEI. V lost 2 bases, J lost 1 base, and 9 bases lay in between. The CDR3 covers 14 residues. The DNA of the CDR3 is TGTGCCAGCAGTGAAAGTACAGGGTCCTACGAGCAGTACTTC. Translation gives CASSESTGSYEQYF.

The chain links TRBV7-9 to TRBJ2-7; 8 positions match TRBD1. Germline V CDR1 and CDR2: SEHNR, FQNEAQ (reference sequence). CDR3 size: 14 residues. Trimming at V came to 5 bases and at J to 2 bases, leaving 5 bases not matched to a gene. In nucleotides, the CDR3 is TGTGCCAGCAGCCCTCCGGGACAGGCCTACGAGCAGTACTTC. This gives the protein CASSPPGQAYEQYF. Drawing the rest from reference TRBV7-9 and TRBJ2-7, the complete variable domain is DTGVSQNPRHKITKRGQNVTFRCDPISEHNRLYWYRQTLGQGPEFLTYFQNEAQLEKSRLLSDRFSAERPKGSFSTLEIQRTEQGDSAMYLCASSPPGQAYEQYFGPGTRLTVT.

The CDR3 nucleotides are TGTGCCAGCAGCTCATTTGGGACAACCGACACTGAAGCTTTCTTT. This sequence encodes CASSSFGTTDTEAFF. The rearrangement links TRBV11-1 to TRBJ1-1; TRBD1 is a possible D gene (6 bases). The CDR3 is 15 residues long. CDR1 is SGHAT and CDR2 is FQDESV in the germline V gene (reference sequence). The V end was cut by 4 bases, the J end by 3 bases, with 15 bases between.

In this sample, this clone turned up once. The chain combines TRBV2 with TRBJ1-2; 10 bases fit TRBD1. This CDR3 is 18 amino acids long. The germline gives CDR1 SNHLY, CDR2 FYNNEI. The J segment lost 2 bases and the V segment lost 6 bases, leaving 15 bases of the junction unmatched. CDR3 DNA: TGTGCCAGCAGGGCCCCCCGACAGGGGGCCCTTTCCAACTATGGCTACACCTTC. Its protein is CASRAPRQGALSNYGYTF.

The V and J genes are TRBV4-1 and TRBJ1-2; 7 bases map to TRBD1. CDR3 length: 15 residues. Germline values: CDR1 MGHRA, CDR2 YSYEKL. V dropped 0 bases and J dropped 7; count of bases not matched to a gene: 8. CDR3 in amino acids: CASSQDRIRTGGYTF. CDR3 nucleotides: TGCGCCAGCAGCCAAGACCGCATAAGGACAGGTGGCTACACCTTC.

CDR3 bases: TGTGCCAGCAGCCAAGATCCGGCACAGGGGATCCCCTACAATGAGCAGTTCTTC. Translated, it gives CASSQDPAQGIPYNEQFF. The V gene is TRBV4-2, the J gene TRBJ2-1, with 7 bases matching TRBD1. Trimming cost V 0 bases and J 2 bases; bases outside gene matches: 10. Germline loops: CDR1 LGHNA, CDR2 YNFKEQ. CDR3 size: 18 residues.

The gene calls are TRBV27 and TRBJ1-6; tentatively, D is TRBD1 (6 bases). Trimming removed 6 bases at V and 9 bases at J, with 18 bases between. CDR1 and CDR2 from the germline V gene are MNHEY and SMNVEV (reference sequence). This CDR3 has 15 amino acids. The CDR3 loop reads CASSREGGRGSPLHF. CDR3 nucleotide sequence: TGTGCCAGCAGCCGGGAGGGGGGGCGAGGTTCACCCCTCCACTTT.

This CDR3 is CASRTDRDWGTEAFF. CDR3 DNA sequence: TGTGCCAGCAGAACGGACAGGGATTGGGGCACTGAAGCTTTCTTT. The V call is TRBV27, the J call TRBJ1-1, with TRBD1 matching over 8 bases. The V gene's germline CDR1 is MNHEY and CDR2 SMNVEV (reference sequence). The junction had 10 bases not matched to a gene; V was cut back by 6 bases and J by 4 bases. The CDR3 runs to 15 residues.

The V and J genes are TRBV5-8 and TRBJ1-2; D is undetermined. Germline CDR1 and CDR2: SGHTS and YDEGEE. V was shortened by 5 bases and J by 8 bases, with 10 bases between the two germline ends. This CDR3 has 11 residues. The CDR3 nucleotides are TGTGCCAGCAGTTGGCATCAGGGCTACACCTTC. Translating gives CASSWHQGYTF.

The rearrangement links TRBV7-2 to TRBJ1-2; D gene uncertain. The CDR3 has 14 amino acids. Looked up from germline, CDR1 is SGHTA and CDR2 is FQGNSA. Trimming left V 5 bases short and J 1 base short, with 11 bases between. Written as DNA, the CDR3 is TGTGCCAGCAGCCCGCGACACATTAACTATGGCTACACCTTC. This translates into CASSPRHINYGYTF.